This TCR beta chain came from a study of cytotoxic CD8 clonotypes in ibrutinib-treated CLL. Across the whole study: Specimens for response were gathered following a median about twelve months of therapy, spanning 6 to 36.

This clone showed up just once. Its antigen remains unidentified. The CDR3 sequence is 13 residues long. Germline CDR1 and CDR2: MNHNY and SVGAGI (reference sequence). The V and J ends lost 5 bases and 4 bases respectively, with 12 bases between them. Notes on the study in general: Baseline clonality, higher than in age-matched healthy donors, tracked circulating CD8+ T-cell counts. Treatment left the uncommon public clonotypes either contracted or stable in frequency.

TCRdb's table, derived via immunoSEQ multiplex PCR, lists solely in-frame clones and lacks some. Here the sample spans tens of thousands of clones, less than 75% being singletons. The source of this sequence is a human donor with chronic lymphocytic leukemia. The starting material was PBMCs, obtained after 12 months of ibrutinib treatment. This chain joins TRBV6-6 and TRBJ2-7; a possible D gene is TRBD2 (6 bases). CDR3 nucleotides: TGTGCCAGCAGTAGGACTATCTTTTACGAGCAGTACTTC. It codes for CASSRTIFYEQYF.